This T cell receptor (beta chain) was identified in a study of cytomegalovirus exposure and HLA in healthy donors. Study-wide results and caveats: A list of 150 or so TCR beta chains associated with cytomegalovirus was given. No immune exposure information besides CMV serostatus was available. Most subjects' HLA-A and HLA-B alleles were reportedly predicted from TCR beta sequences. Associated with HLA alleles at 0.05 false discovery rate in a later analysis were 16,951 TCR beta sequences.

This clone was observed a single time. Antigen unknown. 60 Vbeta and 13 Jbeta primers were used in PCR. The repertoire was sequenced with immunoSEQ multiplex PCR; TCRdb's copy has only in-frame clones and lacks some. The profile covers around 110,000 clones, with around three quarters appearing a single time and 4% to 5.5% taken by the ten largest. Germline loops: CDR1 SGHRS, CDR2 YFSETQ. V lost 6 bases, J lost 6 bases, and 13 bases stayed unmatched. The CDR3 sequence is 16 residues long. The sequence came from a man aged 30 to 39 in good health and CMV-seropositive. The V call is TRBV5-1, the J call TRBJ2-1, with 9 bases aligning to TRBD2. The sequencing input was PBMCs. The CDR3 sequence: CASIVLAGGKVNEQFF. The CDR3, as DNA: TGCGCCAGCATCGTTCTTGCGGGGGGGAAGGTCAATGAGCAGTTCTTC. The whole variable domain, filled in from reference TRBV5-1 and TRBJ2-1, reads KAGVTQTPRYLIKTRGQQVTLSCSPISGHRSVSWYQQTPGQGLQFLFEYFSETQRNKGNFPGRFSGRQFSNSRSEMNVSTLELGDSALYLCASIVLAGGKVNEQFFGPGTRLTVL.